The 5 T cell receptor beta chains reported below all come from one sample, sequenced in a study of blood T cell repertoires in COVID-19. The assay was immunoSEQ multiplex PCR, and TCRdb's table has in-frame clones only and misses some. There are about 200,000 clones in the sample; approximately 82% occur only once, and approximately 6.9% lies in the top ten. The source material was peripheral blood. The receptors shown here come from a human donor with acute or convalescent COVID-19. The donor label of this sample is uncertain.

This clone occurred a few times. J is TRBJ1-1 and V is TRBV30; D is unresolved. The germline CDR1 and CDR2 sequences are GTSNPN and SVGIG (reference sequence). Trimming removed 2 bases at V and 1 base at J, with 8 bases between. This CDR3 has 13 residues. The CDR3 sequence: CAWSLAENTEAFF. DNA for the CDR3: TGTGCCTGGAGTCTAGCAGAGAACACTGAAGCTTTCTTT.

J is TRBJ1-5 and V is TRBV11-2, with a weak D call TRBD1 (6 bases). Germline V lookup: CDR1 SGHAT, CDR2 FQNNGV. V lost 5 bases and J 0 bases, leaving 14 bases between the germline ends. The length of the CDR3 is 16 residues. This CDR3 is CASSPGTFYSNQPQHF. CDR3 nucleotide sequence: TGTGCCAGCAGCCCAGGGACATTCTATAGCAATCAGCCCCAGCATTTT.

The chain uses TRBV12-3 or TRBV12-4 and TRBJ1-1; the D is unclear. This CDR3 is built from 13 residues. V lost 6 bases, J lost 1 base, and 9 bases lay in between. As DNA, the CDR3 is TGTGCCAGCAGATTCCTTAAGAACACTGAAGCTTTCTTT. Translating it yields CASRFLKNTEAFF.

V is TRBV9 and J is TRBJ1-2; TRBD1 matches 7 bases. The V gene's germline CDR1 is SGDLS and CDR2 YYNGEE. The V and J ends lost 5 bases and 4 bases, in that order; junction bases with no gene match: 8. The length of the CDR3 is 14 residues. The CDR3 DNA reads TGTGCCAGCAGTGATTCGACAGGGATCTATGGCTACACCTTC. Translating gives CASSDSTGIYGYTF.

This chain links TRBV29-1 with TRBJ2-3, with D tentatively TRBD1 (6 bases). The germline V gene has CDR1 SQVTM and CDR2 ANQGSEA. V shed 2 bases and J shed 7 bases, with 13 bases lying between them. The CDR3 covers 13 residues. The CDR3 DNA is TGCAGCGTTGAATTTGGGACAACCAATACGCAGTATTTT. Protein sequence: CSVEFGTTNTQYF.